A single sample gave rise to the 17 T cell receptor beta chains below, sequenced in a study of molecular identifiers for immune sequencing clone quantification (dated by TCRdb to about 2018). Library prep was done by PCR. Sequencing was performed on an Illumina HiSeq 4000. In TCRdb, the public reads were trimmed at Q25 with fastp and aligned with MiXCR, with productive beta chains retained. Records with the same CDR3 protein are collapsed into one entry carrying the most frequent genes and DNA. The sample includes 80,000 to 95,000 distinct CDR3 sequences, with under 20% observed a single time. 0.7% to 0.95% of the sample is taken by the ten largest. The sample taken for sequencing was naive CD8+ T cells from blood, with Jurkat cell RNA spiked in. The cell subset or site label here, explained by the study, means: FACS-sorted CD8+CD4-CCR7+CD45RA+ naive T cells. The source of these receptors is a human donor in good health. Some libraries in this study had Jurkat cell RNA spiked in.

A few counts support this clonotype. The chain uses TRBV7-9 and TRBJ1-3; maybe TRBD1 (6 bases). Trimming left V 5 bases short and J 2 bases short, with 13 bases between. The CDR3 covers 15 residues. Germline CDR1 reads SEHNR; CDR2 reads FQNEAQ (reference sequence). Here the CDR3 reads CASSPGVSPGNTIYF. For the CDR3, the DNA is TGTGCCAGCAGCCCAGGGGTTTCCCCTGGAAACACCATATATTTT.

This clonotype occurred many times. The rearrangement links TRBV12-3 or TRBV12-4 to TRBJ2-2; D possibly corresponds to TRBD1 (6 bases). The CDR3 spans 14 residues. V gave up 6 bases and J gave up 4 bases, with 12 bases separating them. CDR3 sequence (DNA): TGTGCCAGCAGAACAGGGAGTAGCACCGGGGAGCTGTTTTTT. Protein sequence: CASRTGSSTGELFF.

This clonotype was seen many times. V and J are TRBV20-1 and TRBJ1-1, with D unclear. Trimming shortened V by 4 bases and J by 3 bases, and 12 bases separated the two germline ends. Germline V gives CDR1 DFQATT, CDR2 SNEGSKA (reference sequence). This CDR3 region has 13 residues. The chain's CDR3 is CSATRRGYTEAFF. CDR3 sequence (DNA): TGCAGTGCTACGAGGCGGGGATACACTGAAGCTTTCTTT.

The sample holds many counts of this clonotype. This chain connects TRBV6-5 to TRBJ2-3; 9 bases match TRBD1. This CDR3 has 15 residues. Per the germline V gene, CDR1 is MNHEY and CDR2 is SVGAGI. J lost 4 bases, V lost 6 bases, and 8 bases had no gene match. DNA for the CDR3: TGTGCCAGCAGCGCGTGGACAGGGGAAGCAGATACGCAGTATTTT. Translated, it gives CASSAWTGEADTQYF.

This clonotype has a count of ten or more. Written as DNA, the CDR3 is TGCGCCAGCAGTCTACCGGGACTAGCGGGGGGCCCCCCTGGCACAGATACGCAGTATTTT. It codes for CASSLPGLAGGPPGTDTQYF. The V and J genes are TRBV10-2 and TRBJ2-3, with TRBD2 identical over 15 bases. V was pared by 5 bases and J by 1 base, with 13 bases of the junction left unmatched. The CDR3 has 20 amino acids. Germline CDR1 is WSHSY and CDR2 is SAAADI.

This clonotype turned up a few times. V usage is TRBV21-1 and J usage is TRBJ2-3; the table's D gene call, TRBD2, was not cross checked with the DNA. TRBV21-1 is tagged as a pseudogene. The CDR3 totals 18 residues. CDR3 in DNA: TGTGCCAGCAGCAAGACTCGTGTAGCGGGGGGACACGCAGATACGCAGTATTTT. It specifies CASSKTRVAGGHADTQYF.

This clonotype occurred many times. The V call is TRBV4-3, the J call TRBJ2-1; 11 bases line up with TRBD2. The trim removed 3 bases at V and 4 bases at J, leaving 8 bases unmatched. There are 17 residues in the CDR3. Germline V gene sequence: CDR1 LGHNA, CDR2 YSLEER. The CDR3 loop reads CASSQAPGTSGYNEQFF. The CDR3 DNA follows: TGCGCCAGCAGCCAGGCCCCCGGGACTAGCGGATACAATGAGCAGTTCTTC.

This clonotype was recorded at least ten times. The rearrangement joins TRBV7-8 to TRBJ2-7; unclear D gene. This CDR3 region has 14 residues. The V and J ends lost 5 bases and 4 bases respectively, with 15 bases between them. CDR1 is SGHVS, CDR2 FQNEAQ, per germline. The CDR3 DNA reads as TGTGCCAGCAGCCCAATTGGACCCGAATACGAGCAGTACTTC. Translated, it gives CASSPIGPEYEQYF.

This clonotype was found many times. The V call is TRBV27, the J call TRBJ2-3; TRBD2 agrees at 13 bases. Looked up from germline, CDR1 is MNHEY and CDR2 is SMNVEV (reference sequence). The CDR3 contains 16 residues. V lost 7 bases and J lost 3; bases outside the gene matches: 7. In DNA, the CDR3 is TGTGCCAGCACCCCACTAGCGGGGGGGCCTACAGATACGCAGTATTTT. Amino acids: CASTPLAGGPTDTQYF.

This clonotype has ten or more counts. The V gene is TRBV7-9, the J gene TRBJ1-1; D possibly corresponds to TRBD1 (5 bases). Trimming took 5 bases from V and 10 from J, leaving 23 bases between them. The germline gives CDR1 SEHNR, CDR2 FQNEAQ (reference sequence). This CDR3 contains 15 residues. The CDR3 protein is CASSPPERDWGRAFF. The CDR3, as DNA: TGTGCCAGCAGCCCTCCGGAACGGGACTGGGGGAGAGCTTTCTTT.

In its sample, this clonotype was seen a few times. A much larger clone lies a single base off, so this may be a read error. V is TRBV5-3 and J is TRBJ2-1, with a tentative D call TRBD1 (5 bases). TRBV5-3 is identified as an open reading frame with a role that is uncertain. V lost 8 bases and J 9 bases, leaving 12 bases between the germline ends. The CDR3 consists of 11 residues. The CDR3 region is CASSADSEQFF. CDR3 DNA: TGTGCCAGCAGCGCCGACAGTGAGCAGTTCTTC.

About this clonotype: A read error may produce the germline difference seen at one junction end. The rearrangement joins TRBV7-9 to TRBJ2-2; D possibly corresponds to TRBD2 (6 bases). CDR1 SEHNR and CDR2 FQNEAQ come from the germline V gene (reference sequence). There are 12 residues in the CDR3. This CDR3 is CASSRLSGELVF. Here the CDR3 DNA reads TGTGCCAGCAGTAGACTGTCGGGGGAGCTGGTTTTT. The full variable domain, in which reference TRBV7-9 and TRBJ2-2 provide the parts outside the CDR3, is DTGVSQNPRHKITKRGQNVTFRCDPISEHNRLYWYRQTLGQGPEFLTYFQNEAQLEKSRLLSDRFSAERPKGSFSTLEIQRTEQGDSAMYLCASSRLSGELVFGEGSRLTVL.

This clonotype was seen ten or more times. The J gene is TRBJ1-2, the V gene TRBV6-5; maybe TRBD1 (5 bases). The CDR3 covers 11 residues. Germline V gene sequence: CDR1 MNHEY, CDR2 SVGAGI. The V end lost 8 bases, the J end lost 4 bases, and 8 bases lay between the germline ends. The CDR3 sequence is CASGGFYGYTF. The CDR3 DNA reads TGTGCCAGCGGGGGATTCTATGGCTACACCTTC.

Many counts were recorded for this clonotype. The chain uses TRBV4-2 and TRBJ2-5; D perhaps matches TRBD2 (5 bases). The CDR3 contains 15 residues. Trimming shortened V by 2 bases and J by 4 bases, and 14 bases separated the two germline ends. Germline-derived CDR1 and CDR2 are LGHNA and YNFKEQ. This chain's CDR3 is CASSQTNGIRETQYF. CDR3 bases: TGTGCCAGCAGCCAAACTAACGGGATCCGAGAGACCCAGTACTTC.

Many counts were recorded for this clonotype. The chain links TRBV12-3 or TRBV12-4 to TRBJ1-1; D is unresolved. Trimming pared 6 bases from V and 1 base from J, leaving 3 bases between. The CDR3 spans 11 residues. The CDR3 bases are TGTGCCAGCAGGGGGAACACTGAAGCTTTCTTT. This encodes CASRGNTEAFF.

This clonotype occurred many times. The chain has TRBV20-1 and TRBJ2-2, with D perhaps matching TRBD1 (5 bases). Germline assignment: CDR1 DFQATT and CDR2 SNEGSKA (reference sequence). The V end lost 2 bases, the J end lost 5 bases, and 9 bases lay between the germline ends. The length of the CDR3 is 13 residues. The CDR3 DNA is TGCAGTGCTAGACAGGGTTTAACCGGGGAGCTGTTTTTT. The encoded protein is CSARQGLTGELFF.

This clonotype occurred many times. CDR3: CSARGRGLETQYF. In nucleotides, the CDR3 is TGCAGTGCTAGAGGGCGGGGGCTGGAGACCCAGTACTTC. The rearrangement links TRBV20-1 to TRBJ2-5; maybe TRBD2 (7 bases). V was pared by 1 base and J by 5 bases, with 11 bases between. The germline V gene encodes CDR1 DFQATT and CDR2 SNEGSKA (reference sequence). The CDR3 has 13 residues.